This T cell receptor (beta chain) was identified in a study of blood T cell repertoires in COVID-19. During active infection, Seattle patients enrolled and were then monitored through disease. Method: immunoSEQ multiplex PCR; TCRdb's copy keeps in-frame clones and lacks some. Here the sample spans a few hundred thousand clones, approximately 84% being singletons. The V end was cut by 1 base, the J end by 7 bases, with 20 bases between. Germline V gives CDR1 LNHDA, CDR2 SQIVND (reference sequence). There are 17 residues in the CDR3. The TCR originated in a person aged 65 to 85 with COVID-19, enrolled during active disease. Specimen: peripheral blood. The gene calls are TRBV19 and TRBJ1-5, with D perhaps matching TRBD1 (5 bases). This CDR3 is CASSIGHLGRGMQPQHF. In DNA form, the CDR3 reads TGTGCCAGTAGTATAGGACATCTGGGGAGGGGAATGCAGCCCCAGCATTTT.